The entry below gives a single T cell receptor (beta chain) sequence along with its context. Trimming took 2 bases from V and 0 from J, leaving 9 bases between them. There are 15 residues in the CDR3. CDR1 and CDR2 from the germline V gene are KGHSH and LQKENI. This sample is part of a study of blood T cell repertoires in COVID-19. For the study at large: Samples came from the United States, Italy and Spain, spanning acute and convalescent COVID-19.

Sequencing used immunoSEQ multiplex PCR; TCRdb keeps in-frame clones, though not all of them. The sample lists 250,000 or so clones; around 89% were seen once. This sequence was found in a woman younger than 45 with acute COVID-19. The specimen sequenced was PBMCs or T cells enriched from blood (not recorded which). The chain has TRBV18 and TRBJ2-3; no reliable D call. The CDR3 loop reads CASSPMSESTDTQYF. The CDR3 nucleotides are TGTGCCAGCTCACCAATGAGCGAAAGCACAGATACGCAGTATTTT.